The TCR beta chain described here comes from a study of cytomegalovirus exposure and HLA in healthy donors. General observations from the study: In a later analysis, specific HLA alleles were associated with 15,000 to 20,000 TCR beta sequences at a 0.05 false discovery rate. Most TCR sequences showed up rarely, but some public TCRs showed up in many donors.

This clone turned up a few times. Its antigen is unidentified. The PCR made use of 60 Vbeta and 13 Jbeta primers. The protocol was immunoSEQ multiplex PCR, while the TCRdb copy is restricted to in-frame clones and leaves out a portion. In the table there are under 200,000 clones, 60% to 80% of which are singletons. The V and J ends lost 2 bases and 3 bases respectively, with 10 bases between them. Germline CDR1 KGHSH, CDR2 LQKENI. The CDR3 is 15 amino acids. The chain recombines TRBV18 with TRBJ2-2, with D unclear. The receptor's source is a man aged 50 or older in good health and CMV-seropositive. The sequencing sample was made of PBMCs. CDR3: CASSPLGSHTGELFF. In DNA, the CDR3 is TGTGCCAGCTCACCATTGGGCTCACACACCGGGGAGCTGTTTTTT.